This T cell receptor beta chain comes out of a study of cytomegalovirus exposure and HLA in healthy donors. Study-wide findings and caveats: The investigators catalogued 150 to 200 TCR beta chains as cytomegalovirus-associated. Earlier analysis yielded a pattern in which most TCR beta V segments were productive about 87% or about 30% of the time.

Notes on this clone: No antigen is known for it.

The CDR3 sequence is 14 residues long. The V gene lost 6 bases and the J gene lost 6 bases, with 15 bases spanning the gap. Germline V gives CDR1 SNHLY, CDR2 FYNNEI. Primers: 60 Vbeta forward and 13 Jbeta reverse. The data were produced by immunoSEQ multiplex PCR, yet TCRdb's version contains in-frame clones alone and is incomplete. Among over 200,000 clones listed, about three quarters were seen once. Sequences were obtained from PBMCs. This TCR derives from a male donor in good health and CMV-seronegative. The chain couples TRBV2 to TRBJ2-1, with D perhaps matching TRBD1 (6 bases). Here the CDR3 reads CASRDQQGLNEQFF. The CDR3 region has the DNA TGTGCCAGCAGGGACCAACAGGGTCTCAATGAGCAGTTCTTC.